This TCR beta chain derives from a study of sequential checkpoint blockade in melanoma. Study in general: Randomization was 1:1 between first-line nivolumab→ipilimumab and ipilimumab→nivolumab. Both treatment sequences were followed by maintenance nivolumab.

Assay used: immunoSEQ multiplex PCR; TCRdb lists only in-frame clones, some missing. The sample lists over 8,000 clones, approximately 71% seen once, with around 10% in the top ten. Described treatment: randomized to nivolumab then ipilimumab (arm A) or the reverse (arm B). None of the patients previously received DNA-damaging chemotherapy. PBMC sorting kept live CD3+CD8+ cells without CD19 or CD56. This CDR3 region has 14 residues. Trimming at V came to 7 bases and at J to 3 bases, leaving 6 bases not matched to a gene. Germline V gene data show CDR1 as WSHSY and CDR2 as SAAADI. This clone was observed a few times.

The source was CD8+ T cells sorted from blood (inferred from file names), collected from a patient given nivolumab and ipilimumab in sequence. This receptor was taken from a human donor with melanoma. V is TRBV10-2 and J is TRBJ2-1, with 7 bases that match TRBD1. The CDR3 DNA is TGCGCCAGCATAGAGACAGGGTACTACAATGAGCAGTTCTTC. This codes for CASIETGYYNEQFF.